The sequence of this T cell receptor (beta chain) was determined in a study of beta chain features in type 1 diabetes. Notes on the study in general: In every one of the four CD4+ subsets, TCRB CDR3s were moderately but significantly shorter in Type 1 diabetes patients. Among type 1 diabetes patients, VDJ junctions had fewer insertions and more deletions. Healthy donors had naive, central memory and Treg TCRB repertoires that appeared less similar than those seen among patients.

This clone was observed a handful of times. As yet, its antigen is unknown. Investigators reverse transcribed all isolated RNA, so they sequenced expressed TCRB transcripts. The repertoire was sequenced with immunoSEQ multiplex PCR; TCRdb's copy has only in-frame clones and lacks some. The sample lists roughly 370,000 clones; over 11% were seen once. This CDR3 spans 13 amino acids. Per germline, CDR1 ENHRY and CDR2 SYGVKD. Trimming removed 4 bases at V and 2 bases at J, with 8 bases between. This chain links TRBV10-3 with TRBJ2-5; D remains unclear. Sequenced input: naive CD4+ T cells from blood. The sequence was collected from a man aged 25 to 40 in good health. The CDR3 sequence: CAISGGPQETQYF. The CDR3 coding sequence is TGTGCCATCAGTGGTGGGCCTCAAGAGACCCAGTACTTC.